The clone carrying this TCR beta chain was found a few times. There are 14 residues in the CDR3. Germline V gene sequence: CDR1 DFQATT, CDR2 SNEGSKA (reference sequence). The V end was cut by 5 bases, the J end by 0 bases, with 14 bases between. The data stem from a study of patients and donors after allogeneic stem cell transplantation. TCRdb re-called the RT-PCR reads through MiXCR, storing one row per CDR3 protein. The sample has roughly 150,000 distinct CDR3 sequences, roughly 22% seen once. This TCR came from a human donor who was either an allogeneic HSCT recipient or a stem cell or donor lymphocyte infusion donor (not recorded which). It is not recorded whose cells these are; they may come from a transplant donor. The specimen was blood, either unsorted or a sorted T cell fraction (not recorded which). V is TRBV20-1 and J is TRBJ2-7; TRBD2 might be the D (6 bases). Here the CDR3 reads CSARRSGASYEQYF. Written as DNA, the CDR3 is TGCAGTGCTCGCCGCTCGGGAGCCTCCTACGAGCAGTACTTC.